Listed below are T cell receptor beta chains from one sample, sequenced in a study of low-dose radiotherapy and immunotherapy resistance in tumors. MiXCR, applied by TCRdb to the reads, yields one record per CDR3 protein. The table includes 64,000 or so distinct CDR3 sequences, around a quarter detected once. The sample was PBMCs, taken before treatment. Receptors originate from a male donor with rectosigmoid adenocarcinoma. CDR3s include the opening cysteine and the closing phenylalanine or tryptophan. The D gene is left open where the match is weak. Expanded clones get a size class; other rows say once, few or many, or leave the size out.

clone size,V gene,D gene,J gene,CDR3 protein,CDR3 DNA
many,TRBV5-4,TRBD1,TRBJ1-3,CASSLVDRENTIYF,TGTGCCAGCAGCTTGGTTGACAGGGAAAACACCATATATTTT
medium-sized,TRBV6-6,NA,TRBJ2-5,CASSYLGGNQETQYF,TGTGCCAGCAGTTATCTTGGCGGGAACCAAGAGACCCAGTACTTC
many,TRBV29-1,NA,TRBJ1-1,CSVALSVAAFF,TGCAGCGTTGCCCTCTCAGTAGCAGCTTTCTTT
many,TRBV6-2/TRBV6-3,NA,TRBJ2-5,CAAMAGRQETQYF,TGCGCTGCCATGGCAGGAAGACAAGAGACCCAGTACTTC
many,TRBV28,NA,TRBJ2-7,CASSLSNDRFTRSYEQYF,TGTGCCAGCAGTTTATCGAACGACAGGTTCACCCGGAGTTACGAGCAGTACTTC
NA,TRBV6-8,NA,TRBJ1-2,CASSSPMGRGYTF,TGTGCCAGCAGTTCCCCTATGGGGCGAGGCTACACCTTC
NA,TRBV7-9,TRBD2,TRBJ2-5,CASSIGLAGGKETQYF,TGTGCCAGCAGCATCGGACTAGCGGGGGGGAAAGAGACCCAGTACTTC
NA,TRBV1,NA,TRBJ2-3,CTSSQDRRDREGDTQYF,TGCACCAGCAGCCAGGATCGCCGGGACAGGGAAGGGGATACGCAGTATTTT
NA,TRBV10-3,TRBD1,TRBJ2-7,CAIRATGDLSYEQYF,TGTGCCATCCGGGCGACAGGGGACCTCTCCTACGAGCAGTACTTC
many,TRBV5-4,TRBD1,TRBJ2-7,CASSRTGGVNEQYF,TGTGCCAGCAGCCGCACAGGGGGCGTAAACGAGCAGTACTTC
many,TRBV4-1,NA,TRBJ1-2,CASSQEYSNYGYTF,TGCGCCAGCAGCCAAGAGTACAGCAACTATGGCTACACCTTC
many,TRBV4-1,NA,TRBJ1-4,CASSQDSGRLTVTNEKLFF,TGCGCCAGCAGCCAAGATAGCGGGAGACTGACCGTTACTAATGAAAAACTGTTTTTT
many,TRBV5-1,TRBD1,TRBJ2-2,CASSLGQGNTGELFF,TGCGCCAGCAGCTTGGGACAGGGGAACACCGGGGAGCTGTTTTTT
many,TRBV20-1,NA,TRBJ2-6,CSAPHPGSGANVLTF,TGCAGTGCCCCACATCCAGGGTCTGGGGCCAACGTCCTGACTTTC
NA,TRBV5-4,TRBD2,TRBJ2-1,CASSYGGAGNYNEQFF,TGTGCCAGCAGCTACGGGGGGGCCGGTAACTACAATGAGCAGTTCTTC
NA,TRBV13,NA,TRBJ2-5,CATFRVGETQYF,TGTGCCACCTTTAGGGTTGGCGAGACCCAGTACTTC
many,TRBV6-2/TRBV6-3,NA,TRBJ2-7,CASSSRRSDEQYF,TGTGCCAGCAGTTCCCGGCGGTCCGACGAGCAGTACTTC
NA,TRBV3-1,NA,TRBJ1-4,CASSQPPWLSGANEKLFF,TGTGCCAGCAGCCAACCACCCTGGTTGTCAGGGGCTAATGAAAAACTGTTTTTT
many,TRBV5-1,TRBD2,TRBJ2-3,CASSFGGGSTDTQYF,TGCGCCAGCAGCTTTGGGGGAGGGAGCACAGATACGCAGTATTTT
many,TRBV3-1,NA,TRBJ2-7,CASSFQTRTYEQYF,TGTGCCAGCAGCTTTCAGACTCGTACCTACGAGCAGTACTTC
many,TRBV5-1,NA,TRBJ1-1,CASSFGGSGGNTEAFF,TGCGCCAGCAGCTTTGGGGGATCCGGGGGTAACACTGAAGCTTTCTTT
many,TRBV28,NA,TRBJ1-2,CASRSSGEGDYGYTF,TGTGCCAGCAGGTCCTCAGGGGAAGGGGATTATGGCTACACCTTC
few,TRBV27,NA,TRBJ1-4,CASSLYKGVGEKLFF,TGTGCCAGCAGTTTGTATAAGGGGGTTGGTGAAAAACTGTTTTTT
many,TRBV28,NA,TRBJ1-5,CAIQGRYSNQPQHF,TGTGCCATCCAGGGCAGATATAGCAATCAGCCCCAGCATTTT
many,TRBV6-2/TRBV6-3,TRBD2,TRBJ2-3,CASSSGTRDGTQYF,TGTGCCAGCAGTTCCGGGACTAGAGACGGTACGCAGTATTTT
many,TRBV7-9,NA,TRBJ2-3,CASPPMAGRTDTQYF,TGTGCCAGCCCTCCTATGGCGGGTAGGACAGATACGCAGTATTTT
NA,TRBV9,TRBD2,TRBJ2-4,CASSVGGGGKNIQYF,TGTGCCAGCAGCGTAGGGGGGGGAGGAAAAAACATTCAGTACTTC
once,TRBV20-1,NA,TRBJ2-1,CSARVARYNEQFF,TGCAGTGCTAGAGTGGCGCGGTACAATGAGCAGTTCTTC
NA,TRBV29-1,NA,TRBJ1-1,CSVGGDFTEAFF,TGCAGCGTTGGAGGGGATTTCACTGAAGCTTTCTTT
few,TRBV24-1,NA,TRBJ2-3,CATSDPGLSTDTQYF,TGTGCCACCAGTGACCCGGGACTCAGCACAGATACGCAGTATTTT
many,TRBV5-1,NA,TRBJ1-4,CASSLSGGDEKLFF,TGCGCCAGCAGCTTGTCCGGCGGCGATGAAAAACTGTTTTTT
many,TRBV2,TRBD2,TRBJ2-3,CASGVAGGLSTDTQYF,TGTGCCAGCGGAGTAGCGGGGGGGCTGAGCACAGATACGCAGTATTTT
NA,TRBV7-9,TRBD1,TRBJ2-7,CASSVRDRGQRDSYEQYF,TGTGCCAGCAGCGTACGGGACAGGGGGCAGCGGGACTCCTACGAGCAGTACTTC
NA,TRBV5-3,NA,TRBJ1-6,CASSSGGLESPLHF,TGTGCCAGCAGCTCCGGGGGGCTGGAATCACCCCTCCACTTT
many,TRBV20-1,NA,TRBJ2-7,CSANRGGTVYEQYF,TGCAGTGCTAACAGGGGCGGGACTGTCTACGAGCAGTACTTC
many,TRBV28,TRBD1,TRBJ2-7,CASSRPMDRVLGEQYF,TGTGCCAGCAGTCGACCTATGGACAGGGTCCTTGGAGAGCAGTACTTC
NA,TRBV20-1,NA,TRBJ2-5,CSARNQGRETQYF,TGCAGTGCTAGAAACCAGGGACGCGAGACCCAGTACTTC
many,TRBV20-1,NA,TRBJ2-3,CSASRSTDTQYF,TGCAGTGCTAGTCGATCCACAGATACGCAGTATTTT
once,TRBV20-1,TRBD2,TRBJ2-1,CSAEGLSGSSYNEQFF,TGCAGTGCTGAGGGACTTAGCGGGAGCTCCTACAATGAGCAGTTCTTC
many,TRBV12-3/TRBV12-4,NA,TRBJ1-4,CASSFWSGGAGGKLFF,TGTGCCAGCAGTTTCTGGAGTGGCGGGGCCGGGGGAAAACTGTTTTTT
few,TRBV7-2,TRBD1,TRBJ2-5,CASSQRQGAWETQYF,TGTGCCAGCAGCCAACGACAGGGGGCTTGGGAGACCCAGTACTTC
NA,TRBV6-5,NA,TRBJ2-6,CASSGRVTGANVLTF,TGTGCCAGCAGTGGCAGGGTCACTGGGGCCAACGTCCTGACTTTC